These T cell receptor beta chains were read from a single sample in a study of blood T cell repertoires in COVID-19. Clones were read by immunoSEQ multiplex PCR, and TCRdb kept only the in-frame ones, dropping some. In the table there are about 220,000 clones, roughly 88% of which are singletons. The sequenced sample consisted of peripheral blood. Receptor source: a young man who had recovered from COVID-19. Each CDR3 is given with its conserved first and last residue. The D gene is left open where the match is weak. For some rows the clone size is stated as once, few or many, or as a class when expanded; others skip it.

j_call: TRBJ1-1; v_call: TRBV7-8; d_call: -; clone_size: -; cdr3_nt: TGTGCCAGCAGCTTAGCGCATTTAGTAGGGGAAGCGGCTTTCTTT; cdr3_aa: CASSLAHLVGEAAFF
j_call: TRBJ1-2; v_call: TRBV6-5; d_call: TRBD1; clone_size: few; cdr3_nt: TGTGCCAGCAGTTGGGACAGGGATGTAGGTGGCTACACCTTC; cdr3_aa: CASSWDRDVGGYTF
j_call: TRBJ1-6; v_call: TRBV19; d_call: -; clone_size: -; cdr3_nt: TGTGCCAGTAGTATGTCGCCAGGCACCTCGGTTCCCCTCCACTTT; cdr3_aa: CASSMSPGTSVPLHF
j_call: TRBJ2-1; v_call: TRBV13; d_call: TRBD2; clone_size: -; cdr3_nt: TGTGCCAGCAGCTTCGGGCGGGGGGGTAATGAGCAGTTCTTC; cdr3_aa: CASSFGRGGNEQFF
j_call: TRBJ1-2; v_call: TRBV24-1; d_call: -; clone_size: -; cdr3_nt: TGTGCCACCAGTGGAATATCGGCAGGCCTTAACTATGGCTACACCTTC; cdr3_aa: CATSGISAGLNYGYTF
j_call: TRBJ2-1; v_call: TRBV10-1; d_call: TRBD1; clone_size: -; cdr3_nt: TGCGCCAGCAGTGGGGGGACAGGGGGCTACGATGAGCAGTTCTTC; cdr3_aa: CASSGGTGGYDEQFF
j_call: TRBJ1-1; v_call: TRBV7-2; d_call: -; clone_size: -; cdr3_nt: TGTGCCAGCAGCTTAGTTCAGGTGAACACTGAAGCTTTCTTT; cdr3_aa: CASSLVQVNTEAFF
j_call: TRBJ1-2; v_call: TRBV23-1; d_call: TRBD1; clone_size: -; cdr3_nt: TGCGCCAGCAGTCAAACCGCCCGGGACAGCTACGGCTACACCTTC; cdr3_aa: CASSQTARDSYGYTF
j_call: TRBJ1-2; v_call: TRBV7-9; d_call: TRBD1; clone_size: -; cdr3_nt: TGTGCCAGCAGCCAGGGACAGGCGGAGAGATACTATGGCTACACCTTC; cdr3_aa: CASSQGQAERYYGYTF
j_call: TRBJ1-2; v_call: TRBV14; d_call: -; clone_size: -; cdr3_nt: TGTGCCAGCAGCCAAGAACTTTCTGATGGCTACACCTTC; cdr3_aa: CASSQELSDGYTF
j_call: TRBJ1-2; v_call: TRBV7-6; d_call: -; clone_size: -; cdr3_nt: TGTGCCAGCAGCCCCCAAGGCTACACCTTC; cdr3_aa: CASSPQGYTF
j_call: TRBJ2-5; v_call: TRBV6-5; d_call: -; clone_size: once; cdr3_nt: TGTGCCACCCAAATCAGCCGGCTCCAAGGGGCCCAGTACTTC; cdr3_aa: CATQISRLQGAQYF
j_call: TRBJ1-1; v_call: TRBV6-5; d_call: -; clone_size: -; cdr3_nt: TGTGCCAGCAGTTTGCGGGGGAGCACTGAAGCTTTCTTT; cdr3_aa: CASSLRGSTEAFF
j_call: TRBJ2-2; v_call: TRBV19; d_call: -; clone_size: -; cdr3_nt: TGTGCCAGCCATACATACGGGGAGCTGTTTTTT; cdr3_aa: CASHTYGELFF
j_call: TRBJ1-4; v_call: TRBV10-3; d_call: -; clone_size: -; cdr3_nt: TGTGCCATCAGTGAGTCCGGGGTCGGTTACGAAAAACTGTTTTTT; cdr3_aa: CAISESGVGYEKLFF
j_call: TRBJ1-5; v_call: TRBV2; d_call: TRBD1; clone_size: -; cdr3_nt: TGTGCCAGCACCATGACAGGGGGTAGCAATCAGCCCCAGCATTTT; cdr3_aa: CASTMTGGSNQPQHF
j_call: TRBJ2-7; v_call: TRBV7-9; d_call: -; clone_size: -; cdr3_nt: TGTGCCAGCAGCTTAGGGCAGATCTCCTACGAGCAGTACTTC; cdr3_aa: CASSLGQISYEQYF
j_call: TRBJ1-5; v_call: TRBV4-3; d_call: TRBD1; clone_size: few; cdr3_nt: TGCGCCAGCAGCCAAGTGGTGGGACAGGGTCCCAATCAGCCCCAGCATTTT; cdr3_aa: CASSQVVGQGPNQPQHF
j_call: TRBJ1-5; v_call: TRBV19; d_call: -; clone_size: -; cdr3_nt: TGTGCCAGTAGTAGGGGGACACCCCCGCCCCAGCATTTT; cdr3_aa: CASSRGTPPPQHF
j_call: TRBJ2-5; v_call: TRBV6-5; d_call: TRBD1; clone_size: once; cdr3_nt: TGTGCCAGCAGGTTACCGACAGGGGGCGGGGAGACCCAGTACTTC; cdr3_aa: CASRLPTGGGETQYF
j_call: TRBJ2-4; v_call: TRBV30; d_call: TRBD1; clone_size: -; cdr3_nt: TGTGCCTTCTTACCGGGACAGGGAGAAAACATTCAGTACTTC; cdr3_aa: CAFLPGQGENIQYF
j_call: TRBJ1-6; v_call: TRBV5-5; d_call: -; clone_size: -; cdr3_nt: TGTGCCAGCAGCTTGGCCGGGAATCTGGGGAATTCACCCCTCCACTTT; cdr3_aa: CASSLAGNLGNSPLHF
j_call: TRBJ2-2; v_call: TRBV20-1; d_call: -; clone_size: -; cdr3_nt: TGCAGTGCTAGTGCGTTAGACTCCGCCGGGGAGCTGTTTTTT; cdr3_aa: CSASALDSAGELFF
j_call: TRBJ2-5; v_call: TRBV18; d_call: TRBD2; clone_size: -; cdr3_nt: TGTGCCAGCTCACCACCGTTGATAGCGGGGGCTCAAGAGACCCAGTACTTC; cdr3_aa: CASSPPLIAGAQETQYF
j_call: TRBJ1-2; v_call: TRBV29-1; d_call: TRBD1; clone_size: -; cdr3_nt: TGCAGCACTGAAACAGGGGTGGGTGGCTACACCTTC; cdr3_aa: CSTETGVGGYTF